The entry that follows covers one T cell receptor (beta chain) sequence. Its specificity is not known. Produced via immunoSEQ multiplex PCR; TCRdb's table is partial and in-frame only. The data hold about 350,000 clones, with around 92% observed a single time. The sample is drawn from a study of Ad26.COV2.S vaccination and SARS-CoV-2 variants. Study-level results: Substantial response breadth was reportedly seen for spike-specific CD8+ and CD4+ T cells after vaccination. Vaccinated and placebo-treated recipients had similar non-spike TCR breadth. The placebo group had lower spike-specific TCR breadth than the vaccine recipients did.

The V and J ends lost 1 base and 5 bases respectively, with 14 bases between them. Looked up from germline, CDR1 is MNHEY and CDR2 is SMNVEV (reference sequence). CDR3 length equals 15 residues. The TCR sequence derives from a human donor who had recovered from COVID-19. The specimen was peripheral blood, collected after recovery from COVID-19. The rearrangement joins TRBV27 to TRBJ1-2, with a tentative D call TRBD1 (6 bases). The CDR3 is CASSLFKGGGYGYTF. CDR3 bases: TGTGCCAGCAGTTTATTCAAGGGGGGCGGGTATGGCTACACCTTC.